A single sample is the source of the 18 T cell receptor beta chains below, sequenced in a study of Ad26.COV2.S vaccination and SARS-CoV-2 variants. The treatment here: 15 to 20 received Ad26.COV2.S at low or high dose, single or two shots; 5 received placebo; per-sample allocation not given. Samples were taken on day 63 after the first vaccine or placebo injection. The repertoire was sequenced with immunoSEQ multiplex PCR; TCRdb's copy has only in-frame clones and lacks some. The sample includes about 390,000 clones, 70% to 90% seen only once; the top ten take 3% to 4.5%. The sample consisted of peripheral blood, taken in a trial of Ad26.COV2.S vaccine versus placebo. These receptors were collected from a person between 18 and 65 years old who received the Ad26.COV2.S COVID-19 vaccine or a placebo.

This clone came up once. The chain employs TRBV29-1 and TRBJ2-3, with D unresolved. Trimming removed 5 bases from V and 6 bases from J, with 9 bases in between. The CDR3 spans 11 residues. Germline V gene sequence: CDR1 SQVTM, CDR2 ANQGSEA. CDR3 sequence (DNA): TGCAGCGTTCGGGCGGCGGATACGCAGTATTTT. Its translation is CSVRAADTQYF.

The chain recombines TRBV2 with TRBJ2-4, with D perhaps TRBD2 (6 bases). The CDR3 loop spans 15 amino acids. Germline CDR1 reads SNHLY; CDR2 reads FYNNEI. Trimming removed 7 bases from V and 1 base from J, with 14 bases in between. CDR3 residues: CASITLRGAKNIQYF. The CDR3 region has the DNA TGTGCCAGCATCACTCTCCGGGGGGCCAAAAACATTCAGTACTTC.

This clone was found once. CDR3 nucleotide sequence: TGTGCCAGCAGCCCCCTGTCGGCTGGGGCCAACGTCCTGACTTTC. This sequence encodes CASSPLSAGANVLTF. The chain has TRBV11-2 and TRBJ2-6; D unresolved. V was cut by 5 bases and J by 2 bases, with 10 bases left in between. CDR1 and CDR2 from the germline V gene are SGHAT and FQNNGV. This CDR3 has 15 amino acids.

The chain links TRBV10-3 to TRBJ1-2; a possible D gene is TRBD1 (6 bases). The V end was cut by 10 bases, the J end by 4 bases, with 22 bases between. The V gene's germline CDR1 is ENHRY and CDR2 SYGVKD. There are 15 residues in the CDR3. The CDR3 region is CATLGGYSQSYGYTF. The CDR3 nucleotides are TGTGCCACCTTAGGGGGATACAGCCAATCCTATGGCTACACCTTC.

This rearrangement joins TRBV13 to TRBJ2-7; 9 bases line up with TRBD2. CDR3 length: 12 amino acids. Per the germline V gene, CDR1 is PRHDT and CDR2 is FYEKMQ (reference sequence). Losses at the gene ends were 5 bases for V and 6 bases for J; bases not matched to a gene: 2. The DNA of the CDR3 is TGTGCCAGCAGCGCTAGCGGGGTCGAGCAGTACTTC. Translating gives CASSASGVEQYF. Using reference TRBV13 and TRBJ2-7 for the parts outside the CDR3, the full variable domain is AAGVIQSPRHLIKEKRETATLKCYPIPRHDTVYWYQQGPGQDPQFLISFYEKMQSDKGSIPDRFSAQQFSDYHSELNMSSLELGDSALYFCASSASGVEQYFGPGTRLTVT.

The chain joins TRBV3-1 (or the pseudogene TRBV3-2) to TRBJ2-5; 11 nucleotides align to TRBD1. Germline CDR1 is LGHDT and CDR2 is YNNKEL (reference sequence). This CDR3 comprises 15 residues. V lost 5 bases and J lost 3; bases outside the gene matches: 5. The CDR3 reads CASSWGTGGKETQYF. Written as DNA, the CDR3 is TGTGCCAGCAGCTGGGGGACAGGGGGGAAAGAGACCCAGTACTTC.

This chain joins TRBV19 and TRBJ2-5; the D is unclear. Trimming left V 3 bases short and J 4 bases short, with 18 bases between. The CDR3 is made up of 16 amino acids. Germline loops: CDR1 LNHDA, CDR2 SQIVND (reference sequence). CDR3 amino acids: CASSIQPALGGETQYF. The CDR3 DNA reads as TGTGCCAGTAGTATCCAACCCGCTCTAGGTGGAGAGACCCAGTACTTC.

This chain connects TRBV5-1 to TRBJ1-3; perhaps TRBD1 as D (5 bases). The CDR3 spans 15 residues. Looked up from germline, CDR1 is SGHRS and CDR2 is YFSETQ. V shed 0 bases and J shed 4 bases, with 11 bases lying between them. The CDR3 nucleotides read TGCGCCAGCAGCTTGGTGGCGGGGCAAGGAAACACCATATATTTT. Translated: CASSLVAGQGNTIYF.

The J gene is TRBJ1-2, the V gene TRBV6-2 or TRBV6-3, with 7 bases aligning to TRBD1. This CDR3 contains 17 residues. V trimming: 4 bases; J trimming: 2 bases; junction bases outside the gene matches: 13. The germline V gene encodes CDR1 MNHEY and CDR2 SVGEGT. This chain's CDR3 is CASSFALNHRGNYGYTF. CDR3 sequence (DNA): TGTGCCAGCAGTTTCGCCTTAAACCACAGGGGCAACTATGGCTACACCTTC.

The rearrangement uses TRBV7-2 and TRBJ1-5, with TRBD1 as a possible D gene (6 bases). CDR1 SGHTA and CDR2 FQGNSA come from the germline V gene. V was clipped by 5 bases and J by 6 bases, with 14 bases between them. This CDR3 has 14 amino acids. For the CDR3, the DNA is TGTGCCAGCAGCCCAGGGTCCAGGGGTCAGCCCCAGCATTTT. This encodes CASSPGSRGQPQHF.

This clone was detected only a few times. Other nucleotide sequences from this sample produce the same CDR3. The chain uses TRBV7-2 and TRBJ2-1; D ambiguous. Germline CDR1 SGHTA, CDR2 FQGNSA. V was shortened by 1 base and J by 0 bases, with 7 bases between the two germline ends. CDR3 length: 15 residues. The CDR3 coding sequence is TGTGCCAGCAGCTTAGACCGGAGCTCCTACAATGAGCAGTTCTTC. This codes for CASSLDRSSYNEQFF. Full variable domain (outside the CDR3, taken from reference TRBV7-2 and TRBJ2-1): GAGVSQSPSNKVTEKGKDVELRCDPISGHTALYWYRQSLGQGLEFLIYFQGNSAPDKSGLPSDRFSAERTGGSVSTLTIQRTQQEDSAVYLCASSLDRSSYNEQFFGPGTRLTVL.

The chain employs TRBV6-6 and TRBJ1-2; TRBD1 might be the D (5 bases). V lost 6 bases and J lost 2, with 25 bases in between. CDR1 is MNHNY, CDR2 SVGAGI, per germline (reference sequence). The CDR3 extends over 18 amino acids. In DNA form, the CDR3 reads TGTGCCAGCAGACGATCCCCTAAAGAGGGGCACCTCAACTATGGCTACACCTTC. Translating gives CASRRSPKEGHLNYGYTF.

This chain connects TRBV19 to TRBJ2-2; 7 nucleotides line up with TRBD1. The CDR3 runs 13 residues. The germline CDR1 and CDR2 sequences are LNHDA and SQIVND (reference sequence). The V segment lost 7 bases and the J segment 7 bases; nucleotides outside the gene matches: 6. The DNA for the CDR3 is TGTGCCAGTACGGGACAGAATCGCGGGGAGCTGTTTTTT. As protein: CASTGQNRGELFF. Supplemented by reference TRBV19 and TRBJ2-2, the full variable domain reads DGGITQSPKYLFRKEGQNVTLSCEQNLNHDAMYWYRQDPGQGLRLIYYSQIVNDFQKGDIAEGYSVSREKKESFPLTVTSAQKNPTAFYLCASTGQNRGELFFGEGSRLTVL.

This chain uses TRBV5-1 with TRBJ2-1; 8 nucleotides line up with TRBD1. The CDR3 length is 13 residues. Per germline, CDR1 SGHRS and CDR2 YFSETQ. Unmatched junction bases numbered 1, after V lost 2 bases and J lost 6 bases. CDR3 nucleotides: TGCGCCAGCAGCTTCACAGGGGGCAATGAGCAGTTCTTC. This gives the protein CASSFTGGNEQFF.

The chain couples TRBV15 to TRBJ2-5, with D perhaps matching TRBD2 (5 bases). This CDR3 has 14 residues. Germline CDR1 is LNHNV and CDR2 is YYDKDF (reference sequence). V gave up 2 bases and J gave up 5 bases, with 12 bases separating them. CDR3: CATSRSGGWETQYF. CDR3 DNA: TGTGCCACCAGCAGATCTGGAGGATGGGAGACCCAGTACTTC.

The chain recombines TRBV4-2 with TRBJ1-1, with a weak D call TRBD1 (5 bases). V gave up 2 bases and J gave up 10 bases, with 20 bases separating them. Germline CDR1 and CDR2: LGHNA and YNFKEQ. The CDR3 totals 15 residues. The CDR3 bases are TGTGCCAGCAGCCAATCCTCGGAAGACAGAGGTCGAGCTTTCTTT. This codes for CASSQSSEDRGRAFF.

The gene calls are TRBV3-1 (or the pseudogene TRBV3-2) and TRBJ2-1; D is perhaps TRBD2 (6 bases). Germline V lookup: CDR1 LGHDT, CDR2 YNNKEL (reference sequence). V lost 0 bases to trimming and J lost 7 bases, with 16 bases between them. The CDR3 has 16 amino acids. The CDR3, as DNA: TGTGCCAGCAGCCAAGAAGGCGGACTAAGAGGGAATGAGCAGTTCTTC. It specifies CASSQEGGLRGNEQFF.

The chain carries TRBV2 and TRBJ1-6, with 9 bases identical to TRBD1. V lost 2 bases, J lost 11 bases, and 10 bases stayed unmatched. The germline CDR1 and CDR2 sequences are SNHLY and FYNNEI. This CDR3 has 16 amino acids. The CDR3 DNA reads TGTGCCAGCAGTGAAATACCGGGACAGGGAACGACACCCCTCCACTTT. This encodes CASSEIPGQGTTPLHF.